One T cell receptor beta chain is described in this entry. Its specificity is unknown. The CDR3 carries no conserved terminal phenylalanine or tryptophan, so it likely arises from a read error. The junction had 12 bases not matched to a gene; V was cut back by 5 bases and J by 2 bases. CDR1 is SNHLY and CDR2 is FYNNEI in the germline V gene. The CDR3 is 16 residues long. The sample originates from a study of blood T cells in healthy people across ages. Study information: There was about one barcoded beta molecule captured by template switching per two T cells.

General study findings and limits: Older individuals had lower TCR beta diversity per million T cells (the decline was roughly linear). Researchers deemed the diversity estimates from one million T cells underestimates.

Sample-barcoded 5' priming and a J-beta primer mix drove a second PCR of roughly 6 to 12 cycles. TCRdb reprocessed the 5' RACE reads via MiXCR and lists one record per CDR3 protein. This sample carries about 830,000 distinct CDR3 sequences, roughly 60% of them seen once, and the ten largest clones take around 20%. The clonotype was recovered from a man younger than 40 in good health. The specimen sequenced was blood. The chain carries TRBV2 and TRBJ2-7, with 7 positions matching TRBD1. Written as DNA, the CDR3 is TGTGCCAGCAGTAGTATACCGGGACAGCTTCCCTACGAGCAGTACTTG. As protein: CASSSIPGQLPYEQYL.